A single sample is the source of the 23 T cell receptor beta chains below, sequenced in a study of blood T cell repertoires in COVID-19 (dated by TCRdb to the early 2020s). Library preparation was by the immunoSEQ multiplex PCR assay. As stored in TCRdb, this immuneACCESS dataset retains in-frame rearrangements with V and J assigned. A fraction of the clones does not appear; measured against another copy, unresolved V genes explain less than half of the discrepancy, and the remainder lacks a known reason. The sample includes about 350,000 clones, with about nine tenths observed a single time. The biggest ten clones account for nearly 6.5% of the sample. Source material: peripheral blood. Receptor source: a woman aged 50 to 65 with COVID-19, enrolled during active disease.

V is TRBV19 and J is TRBJ1-2; D gene uncertain. The CDR3 has 13 residues. Trimming cost V 3 bases and J 6 bases, with 11 bases left between them. CDR1 and CDR2 (germline): LNHDA, SQIVND (reference sequence). DNA for the CDR3: TGTGCCAGTAGTATCCCCGGGGATGATGGCTACACCTTC. Translation gives CASSIPGDDGYTF.

The chain employs TRBV5-1 and TRBJ2-1; TRBD2 aligns across 9 bases. Germline V gene lookup returns CDR1 SGHRS and CDR2 YFSETQ. After removal of 4 bases from V and 8 bases from J, the junction contained 10 bases not matched to a gene. This CDR3 region has 15 residues. CDR3: CASSRGGGVTDEQFF. The CDR3 DNA follows: TGCGCCAGCAGCCGTGGCGGGGGGGTGACGGATGAGCAGTTCTTC.

This clone was seen a few times. The chain is built from TRBV7-3 and TRBJ2-1; TRBD2 matches 8 bases. Germline lookup yields CDR1 SGHTA and CDR2 FQGTGA. Germline trimming cut 5 bases from V and 0 bases from J; bases unmatched to any gene: 3. The CDR3 runs to 15 residues. This CDR3 is CASSIAGSSYNEQFF. The CDR3 DNA sequence: TGTGCCAGCAGCATAGCGGGGAGCTCCTACAATGAGCAGTTCTTC.

V usage is TRBV7-2 and J usage is TRBJ2-7; 10 positions agree with TRBD1. Unmatched junction bases numbered 9, after V lost 3 bases and J lost 7 bases. This CDR3 contains 15 residues. From germline, CDR1 is SGHTA and CDR2 FQGNSA. The CDR3 region has the DNA TGTGCCAGCAGCTTCGGACAGGGGGGATTGGGAGAGCAGTACTTC. It encodes CASSFGQGGLGEQYF.

The chain recombines TRBV23-1 with TRBJ1-4; D is uncertain. TRBV23-1 is classed as an ORF, of uncertain function. There are 14 residues in the CDR3. V was shortened by 10 bases and J by 4 bases, with 16 bases between the two germline ends. The CDR3 region has the DNA TGCGCCAACCCTCCGCAGACTTTTAATGAAAAACTGTTTTTT. Translation gives CANPPQTFNEKLFF.

This chain joins TRBV7-9 and TRBJ2-3; D is perhaps TRBD2 (6 bases). CDR3 length: 18 residues. V lost 0 bases and J 2 bases, leaving 18 bases between the germline ends. CDR1 is SEHNR, CDR2 FQNEAQ, per germline (reference sequence). The CDR3: CASSLAPRSSVNTDTQYF. The CDR3 nucleotides are TGTGCCAGCAGCTTAGCCCCCCGCTCTAGCGTGAACACAGATACGCAGTATTTT.

The rearrangement links TRBV6-5 to TRBJ2-7; no reliable D call. In germline, CDR1 is MNHEY, CDR2 SVGAGI. This CDR3 is built from 13 residues. V lost 2 bases and J lost 3, with 8 bases in between. CDR3 DNA: TGTGCCAGCAGTTACGACACCCTCTACGAGCAGTACTTC. Protein: CASSYDTLYEQYF.

This rearrangement joins TRBV27 to TRBJ1-5; D not resolved. This CDR3 comprises 13 residues. Germline CDR1 reads MNHEY; CDR2 reads SMNVEV (reference sequence). The V and J ends lost 3 bases and 0 bases respectively, with 3 bases between them. CDR3 region: CASSLRSNQPQHF. CDR3 coding DNA: TGTGCCAGCAGTTTGCGTAGCAATCAGCCCCAGCATTTT.

The CDR3 DNA reads TGTGCTTGGGCCAGAGCCCAAGAGACCCAGTACTTC. It specifies CAWARAQETQYF. The gene calls are TRBV5-4 and TRBJ2-5, with unresolved D. This CDR3 contains 12 residues. Germline assignment: CDR1 SGHNT and CDR2 YYREEE (reference sequence).

The V gene is TRBV6-5, the J gene TRBJ1-2, with D possibly being TRBD1 (6 bases). CDR3 length: 13 amino acids. Trimming removed 3 bases at V and 8 bases at J, with 13 bases between. Germline CDR1 and CDR2: MNHEY and SVGAGI. CDR3 in DNA: TGTGCCAGCAGTTATCAGGGGTTAGAGGGCTACACCTTC. It yields the protein CASSYQGLEGYTF.

V is TRBV7-7 and J is TRBJ2-5, with TRBD2 matching over 9 bases. Trimming cost V 3 bases and J 4 bases; bases outside gene matches: 3. The CDR3 totals 14 residues. Per germline, CDR1 SSHAT and CDR2 FNYEAQ (reference sequence). CDR3 protein: CASSFGGRGETQYF. The CDR3 DNA reads as TGTGCCAGCAGCTTCGGCGGGAGGGGAGAGACCCAGTACTTC.

The chain recombines TRBV11-3 with TRBJ2-7; 12 bases map to TRBD1. Germline V gene data show CDR1 as SGHNT and CDR2 as YENEEA. J gave up 5 bases and V 0 bases, and 2 bases lay outside the gene matches. This CDR3 is built from 15 residues. CDR3 loop: CASSLEGTGGDEQYF. CDR3 DNA sequence: TGTGCCAGCAGCTTAGAGGGGACAGGGGGCGACGAGCAGTACTTC.

V gene TRBV19 combines with J gene TRBJ1-5; TRBD1 aligns across 10 bases. There are 15 residues in the CDR3. Germline V lookup: CDR1 LNHDA, CDR2 SQIVND (reference sequence). With V trimmed by 3 bases and J by 4 bases, 3 bases remained unmatched. DNA of the CDR3: TGTGCCAGTAGTATTGGACAGGGGGTGAATCAGCCCCAGCATTTT. Translation gives CASSIGQGVNQPQHF.

Of note for this clone: Different DNA sequences within this sample yield the same CDR3. This chain connects TRBV5-4 to TRBJ2-5, with D uncertain. V was shortened by 0 bases and J by 2 bases, with 5 bases between the two germline ends. Looked up from germline, CDR1 is SGHNT and CDR2 is YYREEE (reference sequence). The CDR3 covers 13 residues. The CDR3 DNA reads TGTGCCAGCAGCTTGGGTCAGCAAGAGACCCAGTACTTC. This translates into CASSLGQQETQYF.

This CDR3 reads CASSPLLAGGVNEQFF. CDR3 DNA sequence: TGTGCCAGCTCACCACTACTCGCGGGAGGAGTCAATGAGCAGTTCTTC. This sequence joins TRBV18 and TRBJ2-1; 8 nucleotides line up with TRBD2. V lost 1 base and J lost 6; bases outside the gene matches: 8. The CDR3 is made up of 16 amino acids. Looked up from germline, CDR1 is KGHSH and CDR2 is LQKENI.

The rearrangement links TRBV7-9 to TRBJ2-7; 9 bases line up with TRBD2. Germline V gene sequence: CDR1 SEHNR, CDR2 FQNEAQ (reference sequence). V dropped 6 bases and J dropped 3; count of bases not matched to a gene: 6. The CDR3 loop spans 14 amino acids. The CDR3 DNA sequence: TGTGCCAGCAGTCCGCTAGCGGGACGCTACGAGCAGTACTTC. Amino acid sequence: CASSPLAGRYEQYF.

The chain couples TRBV11-2 to TRBJ1-2, with a weak D call TRBD1 (6 bases). Germline loops: CDR1 SGHAT, CDR2 FQNNGV. The germline V and J ends were trimmed by 4 bases and 7 bases, with 19 bases remaining between them. The length of the CDR3 is 15 residues. The CDR3 DNA sequence: TGTGCCAGCAGCTCAACTACAGGGTCTCAAACTGGCTACACCTTC. Its translation is CASSSTTGSQTGYTF.

This clone was found a few times. The gene calls are TRBV19 and TRBJ1-2; weak D call: TRBD1 (5 bases). Germline CDR1 reads LNHDA; CDR2 reads SQIVND (reference sequence). This CDR3 is built from 13 residues. Trimming took 7 bases from V and 3 from J, leaving 12 bases between them. CDR3 amino acids: CASNTGQDYGYTF. In DNA, the CDR3 is TGTGCCAGTAATACAGGCCAGGACTATGGCTACACCTTC.

V and J are TRBV5-1 and TRBJ2-7; 11 nucleotides agree with TRBD1. The CDR3 runs 17 residues. V was pared by 4 bases and J by 5 bases, with 14 bases of the junction left unmatched. CDR1 is SGHRS, CDR2 YFSETQ, per germline. The CDR3 reads CASSHHQGTGGGNEQYF. The CDR3 coding sequence is TGCGCCAGCAGCCACCACCAAGGGACAGGGGGGGGCAACGAGCAGTACTTC.

The J gene is TRBJ1-5, the V gene TRBV9; no reliable D call. CDR1 and CDR2 from the germline V gene are SGDLS and YYNGEE. V shed 2 bases and J shed 0 bases, with 9 bases lying between them. The CDR3 is made up of 15 amino acids. CDR3 region: CASSVSRNSNQPQHF. DNA of the CDR3: TGTGCCAGCAGCGTGTCGCGGAATAGCAATCAGCCCCAGCATTTT.

This chain uses TRBV3-1 (or the pseudogene TRBV3-2) with TRBJ2-7, with TRBD2 identical over 12 bases. The germline CDR1 and CDR2 sequences are LGHDT and YNNKEL (reference sequence). The CDR3 runs to 17 residues. Unmatched junction bases numbered 8, after V lost 3 bases and J lost 2 bases. Here the CDR3 reads CASSQAPTSGRTYEQYF. The DNA of the CDR3 is TGTGCCAGCAGCCAGGCCCCGACTAGCGGGAGAACCTACGAGCAGTACTTC.

The chain links TRBV5-4 to TRBJ2-2; 8 nucleotides match TRBD2. Germline loops: CDR1 SGHNT, CDR2 YYREEE (reference sequence). Trimming at V came to 4 bases and at J to 6 bases, leaving 2 bases not matched to a gene. This CDR3 region has 13 residues. The CDR3 nucleotides are TGTGCCAGCAGCACGCGGGGGGCCGGGGAGCTGTTTTTT. This sequence encodes CASSTRGAGELFF.

The V and J genes are TRBV6-5 and TRBJ2-2; D is perhaps TRBD1 (6 bases). There are 14 residues in the CDR3. Germline CDR1 reads MNHEY; CDR2 reads SVGAGI. Trimming pared 5 bases from V and 6 bases from J, leaving 13 bases between. CDR3 nucleotide sequence: TGTGCCAGCAGTCCTAAGGGGGTCCCCGGGGAGCTGTTTTTT. Its protein product is CASSPKGVPGELFF.